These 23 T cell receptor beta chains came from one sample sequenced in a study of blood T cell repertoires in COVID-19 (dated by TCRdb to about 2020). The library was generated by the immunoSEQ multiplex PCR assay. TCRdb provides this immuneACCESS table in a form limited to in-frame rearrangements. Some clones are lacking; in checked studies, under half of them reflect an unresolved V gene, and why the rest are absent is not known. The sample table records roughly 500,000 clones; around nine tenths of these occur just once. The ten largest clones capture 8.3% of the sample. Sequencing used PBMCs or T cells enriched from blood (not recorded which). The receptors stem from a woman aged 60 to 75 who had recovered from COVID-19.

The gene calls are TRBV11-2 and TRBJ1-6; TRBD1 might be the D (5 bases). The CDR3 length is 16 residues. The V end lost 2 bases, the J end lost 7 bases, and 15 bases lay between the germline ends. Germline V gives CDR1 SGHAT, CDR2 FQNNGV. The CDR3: CASSLRGGDFNSPLHF. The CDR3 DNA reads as TGTGCCAGCAGCTTACGCGGAGGGGATTTCAATTCACCCCTCCACTTT.

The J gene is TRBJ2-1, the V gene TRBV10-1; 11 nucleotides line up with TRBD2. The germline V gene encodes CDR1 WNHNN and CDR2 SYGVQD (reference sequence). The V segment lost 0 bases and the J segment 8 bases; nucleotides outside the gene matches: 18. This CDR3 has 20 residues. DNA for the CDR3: TGCGCCAGCAGTGAGTCGAAGGCAGGGTTGATAGCGGGGGGGCCCGATGAGCAGTTCTTC. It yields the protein CASSESKAGLIAGGPDEQFF.

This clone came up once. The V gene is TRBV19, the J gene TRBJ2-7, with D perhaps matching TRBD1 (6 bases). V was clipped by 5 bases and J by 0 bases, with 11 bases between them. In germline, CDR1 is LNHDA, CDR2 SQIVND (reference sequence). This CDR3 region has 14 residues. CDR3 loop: CASSLGGVSYEQYF. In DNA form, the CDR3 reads TGTGCCAGTAGTTTAGGGGGAGTCTCCTACGAGCAGTACTTC. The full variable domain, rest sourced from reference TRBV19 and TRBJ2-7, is DGGITQSPKYLFRKEGQNVTLSCEQNLNHDAMYWYRQDPGQGLRLIYYSQIVNDFQKGDIAEGYSVSREKKESFPLTVTSAQKNPTAFYLCASSLGGVSYEQYFGPGTRLTVT.

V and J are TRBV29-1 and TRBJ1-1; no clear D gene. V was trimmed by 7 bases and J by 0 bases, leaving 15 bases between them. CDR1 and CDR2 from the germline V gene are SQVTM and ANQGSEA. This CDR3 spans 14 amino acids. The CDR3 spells CSARTGSMNTEAFF. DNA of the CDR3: TGCAGCGCGCGTACGGGATCAATGAACACTGAAGCTTTCTTT.

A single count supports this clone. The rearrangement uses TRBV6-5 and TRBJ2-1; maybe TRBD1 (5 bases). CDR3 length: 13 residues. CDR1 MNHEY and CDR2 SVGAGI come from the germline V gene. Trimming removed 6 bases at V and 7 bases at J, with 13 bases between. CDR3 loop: CASRLRVGNEQFF. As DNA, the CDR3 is TGTGCCAGCAGGCTCAGGGTGGGGAATGAGCAGTTCTTC.

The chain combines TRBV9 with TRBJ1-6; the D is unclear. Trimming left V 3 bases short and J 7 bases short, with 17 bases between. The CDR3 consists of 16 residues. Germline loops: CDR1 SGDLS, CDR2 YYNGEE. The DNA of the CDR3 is TGTGCCAGCAGCGCCGGAGGGCCACCAATGAATTCACCCCTCCACTTT. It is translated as CASSAGGPPMNSPLHF.

This chain's CDR3 is CASSYSNLAGNQPQHF. CDR3 coding DNA: TGTGCCAGCAGTTACTCGAACCTAGCAGGAAATCAGCCCCAGCATTTT. V usage is TRBV6-6 and J usage is TRBJ1-5; D unresolved. This CDR3 is built from 16 residues. The V end lost 0 bases, the J end lost 4 bases, and 13 bases lay between the germline ends. In germline, CDR1 is MNHNY, CDR2 SVGAGI (reference sequence).

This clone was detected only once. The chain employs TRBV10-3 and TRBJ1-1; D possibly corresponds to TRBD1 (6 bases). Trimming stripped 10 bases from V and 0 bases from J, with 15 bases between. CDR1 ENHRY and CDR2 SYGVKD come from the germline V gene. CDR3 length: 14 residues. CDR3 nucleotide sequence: TGTGCCACCCACAGGGATGGGATGAACACTGAAGCTTTCTTT. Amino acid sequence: CATHRDGMNTEAFF.

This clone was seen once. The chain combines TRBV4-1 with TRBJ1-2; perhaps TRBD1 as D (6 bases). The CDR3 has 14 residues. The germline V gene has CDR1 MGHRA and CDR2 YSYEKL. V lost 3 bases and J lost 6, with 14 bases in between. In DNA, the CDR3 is TGCGCCAGCAGCCAGGACCCACAGGGAAATGGCTACACCTTC. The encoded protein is CASSQDPQGNGYTF.

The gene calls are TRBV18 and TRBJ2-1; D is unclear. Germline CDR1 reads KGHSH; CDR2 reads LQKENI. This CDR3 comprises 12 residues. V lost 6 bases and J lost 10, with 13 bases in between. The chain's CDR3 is CASSPSVVEQFF. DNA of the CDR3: TGTGCCAGCTCGCCTAGTGTAGTGGAGCAGTTCTTC.

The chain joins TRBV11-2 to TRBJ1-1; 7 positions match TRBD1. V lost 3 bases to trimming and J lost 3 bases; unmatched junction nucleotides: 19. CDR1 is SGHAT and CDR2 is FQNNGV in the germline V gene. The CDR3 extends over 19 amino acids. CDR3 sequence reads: CASSLSPSLRTGLDTEAFF. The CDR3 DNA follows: TGTGCCAGCAGCTTGAGTCCCTCCCTCCGGACAGGTCTGGACACTGAAGCTTTCTTT.

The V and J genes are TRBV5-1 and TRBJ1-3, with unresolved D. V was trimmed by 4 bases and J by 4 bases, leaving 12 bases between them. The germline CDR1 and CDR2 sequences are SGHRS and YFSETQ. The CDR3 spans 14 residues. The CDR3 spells CASSPPEQGNTIYF. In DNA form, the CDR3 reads TGCGCCAGCAGCCCCCCGGAGCAGGGAAACACCATATATTTT.

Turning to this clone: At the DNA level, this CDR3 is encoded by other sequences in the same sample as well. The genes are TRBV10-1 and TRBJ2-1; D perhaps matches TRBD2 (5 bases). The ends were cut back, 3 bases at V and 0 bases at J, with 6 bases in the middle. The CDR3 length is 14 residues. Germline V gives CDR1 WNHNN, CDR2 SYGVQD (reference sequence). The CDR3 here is CASSEGSSYNEQFF. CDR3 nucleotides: TGCGCCAGCAGTGAAGGGAGCTCCTACAATGAGCAGTTCTTC.

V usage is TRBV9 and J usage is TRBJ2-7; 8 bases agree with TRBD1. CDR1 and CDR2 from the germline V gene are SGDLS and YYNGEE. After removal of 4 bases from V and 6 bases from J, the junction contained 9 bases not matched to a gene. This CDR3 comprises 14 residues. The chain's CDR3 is CASSYGQGASEQYF. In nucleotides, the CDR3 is TGTGCCAGCAGCTACGGACAGGGTGCTAGCGAGCAGTACTTC.

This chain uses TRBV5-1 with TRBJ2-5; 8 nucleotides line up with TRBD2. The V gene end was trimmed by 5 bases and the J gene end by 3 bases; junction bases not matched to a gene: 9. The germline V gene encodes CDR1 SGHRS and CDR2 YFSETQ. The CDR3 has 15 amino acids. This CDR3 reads CASRVTSGGEETQYF. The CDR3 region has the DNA TGCGCCAGCAGGGTAACCAGCGGGGGTGAAGAGACCCAGTACTTC.

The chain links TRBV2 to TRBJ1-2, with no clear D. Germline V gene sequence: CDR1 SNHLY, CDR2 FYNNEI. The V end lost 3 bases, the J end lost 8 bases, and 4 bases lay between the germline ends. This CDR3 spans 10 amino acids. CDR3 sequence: CASSEGGYTF. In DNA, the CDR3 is TGTGCCAGCAGTGAGGGCGGCTACACCTTC.

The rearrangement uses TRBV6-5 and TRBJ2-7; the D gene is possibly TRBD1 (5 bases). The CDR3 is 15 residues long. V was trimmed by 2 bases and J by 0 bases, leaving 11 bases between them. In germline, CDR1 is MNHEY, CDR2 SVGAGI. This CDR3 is CASSYGRQSSYEQYF. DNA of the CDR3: TGTGCCAGCAGTTACGGACGACAGAGCTCCTACGAGCAGTACTTC.

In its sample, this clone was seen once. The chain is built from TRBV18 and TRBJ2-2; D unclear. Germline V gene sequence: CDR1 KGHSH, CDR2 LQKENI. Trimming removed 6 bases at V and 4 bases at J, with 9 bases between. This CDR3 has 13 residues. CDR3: CASSPELTGELFF. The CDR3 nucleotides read TGTGCCAGCTCCCCCGAACTCACCGGGGAGCTGTTTTTT.

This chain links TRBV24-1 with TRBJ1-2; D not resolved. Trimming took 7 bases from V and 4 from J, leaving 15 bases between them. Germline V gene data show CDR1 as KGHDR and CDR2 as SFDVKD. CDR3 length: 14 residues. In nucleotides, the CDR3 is TGTGCCACCAGCCCCCAAGTGCGACTCTATGGCTACACCTTC. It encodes CATSPQVRLYGYTF.

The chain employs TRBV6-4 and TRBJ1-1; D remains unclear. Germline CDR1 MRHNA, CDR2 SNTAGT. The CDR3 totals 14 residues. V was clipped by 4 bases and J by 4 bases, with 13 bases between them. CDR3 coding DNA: TGTGCCAGCAGTGCGGGGTTGGGGAGCACTGAAGCTTTCTTT. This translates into CASSAGLGSTEAFF.

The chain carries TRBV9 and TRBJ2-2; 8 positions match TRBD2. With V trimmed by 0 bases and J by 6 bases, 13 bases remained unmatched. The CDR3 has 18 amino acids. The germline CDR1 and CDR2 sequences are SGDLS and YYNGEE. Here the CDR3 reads CASSVVSGTVGGAGELFF. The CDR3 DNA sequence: TGTGCCAGCAGCGTAGTCAGCGGGACCGTCGGGGGGGCCGGGGAGCTGTTTTTT.

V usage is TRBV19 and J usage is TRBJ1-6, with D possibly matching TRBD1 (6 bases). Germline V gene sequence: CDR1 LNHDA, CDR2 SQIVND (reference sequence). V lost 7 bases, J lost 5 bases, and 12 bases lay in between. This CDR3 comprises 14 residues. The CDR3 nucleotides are TGTGCCAGTACAGTCGGACAGCATAATTCACCCCTCCACTTT. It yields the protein CASTVGQHNSPLHF.

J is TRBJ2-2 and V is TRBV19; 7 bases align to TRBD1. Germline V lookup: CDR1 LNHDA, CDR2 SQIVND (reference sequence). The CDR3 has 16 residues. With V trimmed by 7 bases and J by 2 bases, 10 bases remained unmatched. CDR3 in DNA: TGTGCCAGTACCTCACAGGGGCTCCTCAACACCGGGGAGCTGTTTTTT. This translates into CASTSQGLLNTGELFF.